One T cell receptor beta chain is described in this entry. The time point was: cycle 4 day 1 (C4D1), after about 6 weeks of nivolumab. Brentuximab vedotin exposure varied among the patients, all of whom had relapsed after autologous stem cell transplantation. This record belongs to a study of PD-1 blockade in classical Hodgkin lymphoma. Generated by immunoSEQ multiplex PCR, the TCRdb table keeps only in-frame clones and is missing some. Here the sample spans some 13,000 clones, about four fifths being singletons. V lost 3 bases to trimming and J lost 0 bases; unmatched junction nucleotides: 2. The germline CDR1 and CDR2 sequences are ENHRY and SYGVKD. The CDR3 spans 15 residues.

The sequencing here drew on peripheral blood mononuclear cells (PBMCs), taken before the fourth cycle of nivolumab. The J gene is TRBJ2-3, the V gene TRBV10-3; 8 nucleotides align to TRBD1. This receptor was identified in a human donor with classical Hodgkin lymphoma. The CDR3 DNA is TGTGCCATCAGTGACAGGGGGCCTAGCACAGATACGCAGTATTTT. Translated: CAISDRGPSTDTQYF.